This T cell receptor (beta chain) is from a study of T cells in Graves' hyperthyroidism and ophthalmopathy. Overall study results and limits: Most thyroid clonotypes expanded above 0.001 appeared in blood too. Ophthalmopathy was separated from stable hyperthyroidism by a 13 V-J model.

Graves' hyperthyroidism is called stable when ophthalmopathy does not progress within 18 months. Aged 18 to 65, the patients had hyperthyroidism that was newly diagnosed and had lasted under 2 months. Researchers took RNA transcripts and amplified the TCR beta CDR3 regions from them. RT-PCR in the first round (using the HTBI primer set) targeted the TCR CDR3. TCRdb reprocessed the multiplex PCR reads via MiXCR and lists one record per CDR3 protein. The sample has fewer than 750,000 distinct CDR3 sequences, more than 45% seen once. Comments on this clonotype: Its target is unknown.

Trimming removed 5 bases from V and 3 bases from J, with 19 bases in between. Germline V gene data show CDR1 as MDHEN and CDR2 as SYDVKM. The CDR3 covers 17 residues. Input material: peripheral blood or thyroid tissue (not recorded which). This sequence originates from a woman younger than 30 with Graves' hyperthyroidism. The rearrangement links TRBV28 to TRBJ2-2, with TRBD1 as a possible D gene (6 bases). CDR3 loop: CASSARTGPMHTGELFF. The CDR3 nucleotides are TGTGCCAGCAGTGCTCGCACAGGGCCCATGCACACCGGGGAGCTGTTTTTT.